The 17 T cell receptor beta chains in this list originate from one sample, sequenced in a study of T cell responses to AZD1222 COVID-19 vaccine. The table came from immunoSEQ multiplex PCR; TCRdb's copy has only in-frame clones and leaves some out. Here the sample spans 130,000 to 150,000 clones, over 85% being singletons. The sample consisted of peripheral blood, taken 28 days after the second AZD1222 dose. The receptors were sampled from an adult who received the AZD1222 COVID-19 vaccine.

The CDR3 sequence is CASSFGGNTEAFF. In nucleotides, the CDR3 is TGCGCCAGCAGCTTCGGGGGTAACACTGAAGCTTTCTTT. The V call is TRBV5-1, the J call TRBJ1-1, with D possibly matching TRBD1 (5 bases). There are 13 residues in the CDR3. CDR1 and CDR2 (germline): SGHRS, YFSETQ. Trimming took off 2 bases at V and 2 bases at J, with 7 bases between the two ends.

The chain couples TRBV4-1 to TRBJ2-7, with D perhaps matching TRBD2 (5 bases). V was clipped by 5 bases and J by 4 bases, with 12 bases between them. Germline V gene lookup returns CDR1 MGHRA and CDR2 YSYEKL. This CDR3 contains 13 residues. The CDR3 sequence: CASSATEGYEQYF. DNA of the CDR3: TGCGCCAGCAGCGCCACCGAGGGTTACGAGCAGTACTTC.

The chain employs TRBV30 and TRBJ1-2; possible D gene TRBD1, 6 bases. V lost 5 bases and J 8 bases, leaving 21 bases between the germline ends. This CDR3 contains 14 residues. CDR1 GTSNPN and CDR2 SVGIG come from the germline V gene (reference sequence). The CDR3 DNA follows: TGTGCCTGGGCCCATCTACAGGGATCCAACGGCTACACCTTC. Amino acids: CAWAHLQGSNGYTF. The complete variable domain, with remaining parts taken from reference TRBV30 and TRBJ1-2, reads SQTIHQWPATLVQPVGSPLSLECTVEGTSNPNLYWYRQAAGRGLQLLFYSVGIGQISSEVPQNLSASRPQDRQFILSSKKLLLSDSGFYLCAWAHLQGSNGYTFGSGTRLTVV.

V and J are TRBV2 and TRBJ1-1, with unresolved D. The ends were cut back, 6 bases at V and 1 base at J, with 12 bases in the middle. Germline V gives CDR1 SNHLY, CDR2 FYNNEI. This CDR3 comprises 14 residues. The CDR3 bases are TGTGCCAGCAGAAACGGCCTTACGAACACTGAAGCTTTCTTT. This gives the protein CASRNGLTNTEAFF.

CDR3 in DNA: TGCGCCAGCAGCCAAGATTATCCCGGGAGTGAGACCCAGTACTTC. This gives the protein CASSQDYPGSETQYF. The chain couples TRBV4-3 to TRBJ2-5; TRBD2 is a possible D gene (6 bases). V lost 0 bases and J lost 5, with 13 bases in between. The CDR3 sequence is 15 residues long. CDR1 is LGHNA, CDR2 YSLEER, per germline.

The J gene is TRBJ2-3, the V gene TRBV5-4, with D possibly TRBD2 on 6 matching bases. CDR1 SGHNT and CDR2 YYREEE come from the germline V gene (reference sequence). The CDR3 loop spans 14 amino acids. Trimming pared 5 bases from V and 6 bases from J, leaving 16 bases between. CDR3: CASSYTGTQDTQYF. The CDR3 DNA reads as TGTGCCAGCAGTTATACCGGGACTCAGGATACGCAGTATTTT.

The chain has TRBV6-5 and TRBJ1-1, with D unresolved. The ends were cut back, 0 bases at V and 6 bases at J, with 8 bases in the middle. The length of the CDR3 is 13 residues. The germline V gene encodes CDR1 MNHEY and CDR2 SVGAGI. CDR3 sequence (DNA): TGTGCCAGCAGTTACTCCGGTCGGTCTGAAGCTTTCTTT. Translated, it gives CASSYSGRSEAFF.

The chain links TRBV24-1 to TRBJ2-5; D possibly corresponds to TRBD2 (6 bases). Trimming took 3 bases from V and 5 from J, leaving 12 bases between them. The CDR3 is made up of 14 amino acids. Germline V gene lookup returns CDR1 KGHDR and CDR2 SFDVKD. CDR3 sequence: CATSDHSGGETQYF. The CDR3 DNA sequence: TGTGCCACCAGTGATCATAGCGGAGGGGAGACCCAGTACTTC.

J is TRBJ1-1 and V is TRBV4-1, with D possibly being TRBD1 (5 bases). The CDR3 covers 16 residues. The V gene lost 0 bases and the J gene lost 1 base, with 12 bases spanning the gap. Germline-derived CDR1 and CDR2 are MGHRA and YSYEKL. In nucleotides, the CDR3 is TGCGCCAGCAGCCAAGACCCAGAAACAGGGAACACTGAAGCTTTCTTT. Its translation is CASSQDPETGNTEAFF.

This rearrangement joins TRBV6-2 or TRBV6-3 to TRBJ2-1; the D gene is possibly TRBD1 (7 bases). The V end lost 2 bases, the J end lost 1 base, and 9 bases lay between the germline ends. From germline, CDR1 is MNHEY and CDR2 SVGEGT. The CDR3 covers 15 residues. CDR3 sequence (DNA): TGTGCCAGCAGTTACGCGGGACAGTCCTACAATGAGCAGTTCTTC. Protein product: CASSYAGQSYNEQFF.

The chain is built from TRBV2 and TRBJ2-1; 11 bases map to TRBD2. Germline CDR1 SNHLY, CDR2 FYNNEI. Losses at the gene ends were 9 bases for V and 4 bases for J; bases not matched to a gene: 5. The CDR3 totals 14 residues. The DNA for the CDR3 is TGTGCCAGATCCGGGACTAGCGGTTACAATGAGCAGTTCTTC. Protein sequence: CARSGTSGYNEQFF.

The genes are TRBV18 and TRBJ2-2; the match to TRBD2 covers 8 bases. V was clipped by 3 bases and J by 6 bases; unmatched bases: 6. Germline V gives CDR1 KGHSH, CDR2 LQKENI. The CDR3 runs 15 residues. The CDR3 protein is CASSPPGLGAGELFF. The CDR3, as DNA: TGTGCCAGCTCACCTCCGGGACTAGGGGCCGGGGAGCTGTTTTTT.

This clone has only a few counts. The rearrangement links TRBV7-2 to TRBJ2-7, with D uncertain. The germline CDR1 and CDR2 sequences are SGHTA and FQGNSA. V was pared by 5 bases and J by 1 base, with 9 bases between. The CDR3 length is 13 residues. CDR3 sequence: CASSVTRSYEQYF. The CDR3 DNA is TGTGCCAGCAGCGTAACAAGATCCTACGAGCAGTACTTC.

The V call is TRBV9, the J call TRBJ1-2; D not resolved. The CDR3 totals 12 residues. V was shortened by 1 base and J by 6 bases, with 7 bases between the two germline ends. Germline CDR1 is SGDLS and CDR2 is YYNGEE. As DNA, the CDR3 is TGTGCCAGCAGCGTATCGGGAGATGGCTACACCTTC. Protein product: CASSVSGDGYTF.

The gene calls are TRBV6-5 and TRBJ1-6, with 9 positions matching TRBD1. Germline V lookup: CDR1 MNHEY, CDR2 SVGAGI. CDR3 length equals 16 residues. V shed 2 bases, J shed 10 bases, and the junction held 9 bases outside the gene matches. The CDR3 nucleotides are TGTGCCAGCAGTTACCGTGGACAGGGGAAAGGCTCACCCCTCCACTTT. Translating it yields CASSYRGQGKGSPLHF.

This chain connects TRBV11-2 to TRBJ2-2; perhaps TRBD2 as D (7 bases). CDR3 length equals 18 residues. V lost 1 base and J lost 5, with 20 bases in between. Germline-derived CDR1 and CDR2 are SGHAT and FQNNGV. CDR3 in amino acids: CASSLGGPLADLTGELFF. In nucleotides, the CDR3 is TGTGCCAGCAGCTTAGGGGGGCCTCTAGCGGACCTTACCGGGGAGCTGTTTTTT.

This sequence joins TRBV5-1 and TRBJ1-2; D perhaps matches TRBD1 (6 bases). The CDR3 extends over 13 amino acids. The germline CDR1 and CDR2 sequences are SGHRS and YFSETQ. V was trimmed by 2 bases and J by 6 bases, leaving 11 bases between them. CDR3 residues: CASSFTGRDGYTF. The CDR3, as DNA: TGCGCCAGCAGCTTTACAGGGAGAGATGGCTACACCTTC.